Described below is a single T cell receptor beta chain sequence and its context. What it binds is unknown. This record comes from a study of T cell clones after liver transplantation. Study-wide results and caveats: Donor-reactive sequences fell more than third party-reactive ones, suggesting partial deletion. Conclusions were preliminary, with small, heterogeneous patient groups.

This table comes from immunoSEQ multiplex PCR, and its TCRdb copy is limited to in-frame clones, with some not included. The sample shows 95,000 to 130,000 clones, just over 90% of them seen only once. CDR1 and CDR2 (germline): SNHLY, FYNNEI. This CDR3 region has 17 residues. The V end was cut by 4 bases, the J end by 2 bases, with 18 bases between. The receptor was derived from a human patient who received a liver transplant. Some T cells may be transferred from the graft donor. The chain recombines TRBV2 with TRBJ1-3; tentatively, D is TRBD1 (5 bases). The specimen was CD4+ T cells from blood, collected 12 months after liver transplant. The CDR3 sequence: CASSGSMSDTTGNTIYF. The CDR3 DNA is TGTGCCAGCAGTGGATCGATGTCGGACACAACTGGAAACACCATATATTTT.